This T cell receptor beta chain was profiled in a study of T cell changes during pregnancy in multiple sclerosis. V gave up 5 bases and J gave up 6 bases; unmatched junction bases: 12. The CDR3 sequence is 16 residues long. Per germline, CDR1 PRHDT and CDR2 FYEKMQ (reference sequence). The method was immunoSEQ multiplex PCR; TCRdb's version includes in-frame clones alone and lacks a portion of them. The table records about 20,000 clones, around nine tenths of them present only once. The TCR originated in a female donor in good health, enrolled as a control in a pregnancy study. V gene TRBV13 combines with J gene TRBJ1-4; 7 bases line up with TRBD1. The material was CD8+ T cells from peripheral blood mononuclear cells, obtained in the second trimester of pregnancy. In nucleotides, the CDR3 is TGTGCCAGCAGCCTGTCGAGGGGGCCAGGGTATGAAAAACTGTTTTTT. Encoded protein: CASSLSRGPGYEKLFF.